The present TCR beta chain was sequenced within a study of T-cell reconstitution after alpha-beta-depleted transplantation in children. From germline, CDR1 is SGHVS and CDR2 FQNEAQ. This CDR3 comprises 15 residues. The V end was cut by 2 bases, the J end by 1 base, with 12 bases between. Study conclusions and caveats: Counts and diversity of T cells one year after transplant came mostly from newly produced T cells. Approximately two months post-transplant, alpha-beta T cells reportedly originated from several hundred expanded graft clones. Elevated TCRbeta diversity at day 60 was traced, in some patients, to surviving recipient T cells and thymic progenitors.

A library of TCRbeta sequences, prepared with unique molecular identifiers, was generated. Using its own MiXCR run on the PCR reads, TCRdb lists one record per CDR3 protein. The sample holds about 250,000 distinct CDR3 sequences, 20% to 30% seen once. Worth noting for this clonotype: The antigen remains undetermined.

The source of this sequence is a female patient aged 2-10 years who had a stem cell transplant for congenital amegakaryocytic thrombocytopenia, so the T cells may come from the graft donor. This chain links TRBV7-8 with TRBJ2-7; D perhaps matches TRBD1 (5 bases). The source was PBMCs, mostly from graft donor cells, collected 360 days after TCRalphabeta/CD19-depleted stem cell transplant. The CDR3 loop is CASSLFSAGSYEQYF. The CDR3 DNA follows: TGTGCCAGCAGCTTATTTTCTGCAGGGTCCTACGAGCAGTACTTC. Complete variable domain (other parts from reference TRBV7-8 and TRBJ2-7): GAGVSQSPRYKVAKRGQDVALRCDPISGHVSLFWYQQALGQGPEFLTYFQNEAQLDKSGLPSDRFFAERPEGSVSTLKIQRTQQEDSAVYLCASSLFSAGSYEQYFGPGTRLTVT.